These T cell receptor beta chains were read from a single sample in a study of shared clonotypes between healthy human individuals. The repertoire was sequenced with immunoSEQ multiplex PCR; TCRdb's copy has only in-frame clones and lacks some. The data show roughly 1,000,000 clones, about four fifths seen once. Sequenced sample: memory CD4+ T cells from PBMCs. These receptors came from a man between 18 and 35 years old in good health. Some clones in this sample may be carry-over from other donors' samples. Each CDR3 is given with its conserved first and last residue. D genes are given only for firm matches. Not every row has a clone size; where given, it reads once, few, many or a size class.

clone size	V gene	D gene	J gene	CDR3 protein	CDR3 DNA
.	TRBV7-8	TRBD1	TRBJ1-1	CASSSGQANTEAFF	TGTGCCAGCAGCTCGGGACAGGCAAACACTGAAGCTTTCTTT
.	TRBV6-5	TRBD2	TRBJ2-7	CASSYLGLAGYEQYF	TGTGCCAGCAGTTACCTGGGACTAGCGGGCTACGAGCAGTACTTC
.	TRBV6-6	.	TRBJ1-4	CASSYSRRDGKLFF	TGTGCCAGCAGTTACTCCCGCAGGGACGGAAAACTGTTTTTT
.	TRBV29-1	TRBD2	TRBJ2-1	CSVRTSGRPYNEQFF	TGCAGCGTAAGGACTAGCGGGAGGCCTTACAATGAGCAGTTCTTC
.	TRBV10-3	.	TRBJ2-1	CAISESLELGYNEQFF	TGTGCCATCAGTGAGTCGTTAGAATTGGGGTACAATGAGCAGTTCTTC
.	TRBV5-1	.	TRBJ2-3	CASLGPREGDTQYF	TGCGCCAGCCTGGGACCACGAGAGGGAGATACGCAGTATTTT
.	TRBV9	TRBD2	TRBJ2-2	CASRRGGAGRLAGSNSNTGELFF	TGTGCCAGCAGGAGGGGTGGGGCAGGGCGACTAGCGGGCTCGAATTCGAACACCGGGGAGCTGTTTTTT
.	TRBV7-2	TRBD2	TRBJ2-3	CASSLGLGLGGKYF	TGTGCCAGCAGCTTAGGTCTCGGGCTGGGGGGGAAGTATTTT
.	TRBV6-5	TRBD1	TRBJ1-5	CASSLLAGGEQPQHF	TGTGCCAGCAGTCTGCTTGCAGGGGGGGAACAGCCCCAGCATTTT
.	TRBV7-2	TRBD2	TRBJ2-3	CASTRLLAGGTDTQYF	TGTGCCAGCACCCGATTACTAGCGGGAGGCACAGATACGCAGTATTTT
.	TRBV28	TRBD2	TRBJ2-1	CASSGLAGASYNEQFF	TGTGCCAGCAGCGGACTAGCGGGGGCCTCCTACAATGAGCAGTTCTTC
few	TRBV7-8	.	TRBJ1-2	CASSLQGRDGYTF	TGTGCCAGCAGCTTACAGGGAAGGGATGGCTACACCTTC
.	TRBV7-8	TRBD1	TRBJ1-2	CASSRDRGIGYTF	TGTGCCAGCAGCCGGGACAGGGGAATAGGCTACACCTTC
.	TRBV4-2	TRBD1	TRBJ1-2	CASSQERQGEDYGYTF	TGTGCCAGCAGCCAAGAAAGACAGGGCGAGGACTATGGCTACACCTTC
.	TRBV7-9	.	TRBJ2-5	CASSLLLGPLGETQYF	TGTGCCAGCAGCTTATTACTGGGGCCTTTGGGGGAGACCCAGTACTTC
.	TRBV7-2	.	TRBJ2-4	CASSFGGSRGAKNIQYF	TGTGCCAGCAGCTTCGGAGGATCTAGGGGTGCCAAAAACATTCAGTACTTC
.	TRBV7-2	TRBD1	TRBJ1-1	CASSDPGTGRTEAFF	TGTGCCAGCAGTGATCCCGGGACAGGGCGTACTGAAGCTTTCTTT
.	TRBV15	.	TRBJ1-5	CATSRDGRVRGNQPQHF	TGTGCCACCAGCAGAGATGGCAGGGTTCGAGGCAATCAGCCCCAGCATTTT
.	TRBV2	TRBD2	TRBJ2-1	CASWTGTSGSNYNEQFF	TGTGCCAGCTGGACCGGGACTAGCGGCTCGAACTACAATGAGCAGTTCTTC
many	TRBV20-1	.	TRBJ2-5	CSGQSQETQYF	TGCAGTGGACAGAGTCAAGAGACCCAGTACTTC
once	TRBV5-1	TRBD2	TRBJ2-7	CASSFADSGSGSYEQYF	TGCGCCAGCAGCTTCGCTGATAGCGGGAGTGGGTCCTACGAGCAGTACTTC
once	TRBV29-1	.	TRBJ2-7	CSVSSGWGYEQYF	TGCAGCGTTTCCTCGGGGTGGGGCTACGAGCAGTACTTC
.	TRBV7-2	.	TRBJ2-7	CASSPDWGEQYF	TGTGCCAGCAGCCCCGACTGGGGCGAGCAGTACTTC
.	TRBV7-3	.	TRBJ2-7	CASSPGSAPTEQYF	TGTGCCAGCAGCCCCGGATCGGCCCCTACGGAGCAGTACTTC
.	TRBV7-2	.	TRBJ2-7	CASSPPIRGTEQYF	TGTGCCAGCAGCCCGCCGATCCGGGGGACCGAGCAGTACTTC
once	TRBV18	.	TRBJ2-7	CASLRDTGSYEQYF	TGTGCCAGCTTACGGGACACGGGATCCTACGAGCAGTACTTC
.	TRBV4-1	.	TRBJ2-2	CASSPREFNGELFF	TGCGCCAGCAGCCCCCGAGAATTTAACGGGGAGCTGTTTTTT
.	TRBV6-1	.	TRBJ1-2	CASRRTDNYGYTF	TGTGCCAGTAGAAGGACGGATAACTATGGCTACACCTTC
few	TRBV4-2	.	TRBJ1-6	CASSSGDRNNSPLHF	TGTGCCAGCAGCTCTGGCGACAGGAATAATTCACCCCTCCACTTT
few	TRBV19	.	TRBJ1-4	CASSMRGNEKLFF	TGTGCCAGTAGTATGCGGGGGAATGAAAAACTGTTTTTT
.	TRBV19	.	TRBJ1-3	CASSIDGSASGNTIYF	TGTGCCAGTAGTATAGATGGGTCGGCCTCTGGAAACACCATATATTTT
.	TRBV4-1	TRBD1	TRBJ1-2	CASSQMSQGVYGYTF	TGCGCCAGCAGCCAAATGTCCCAGGGGGTTTATGGCTACACCTTC
.	TRBV5-1	.	TRBJ2-5	CASSLGAGSETQYF	TGCGCCAGCAGCTTGGGGGCAGGTTCAGAGACCCAGTACTTC
.	TRBV5-1	.	TRBJ1-1	CASAQSSGGKTEAFF	TGCGCCAGCGCCCAGAGTTCGGGCGGGAAGACTGAAGCTTTCTTT
.	TRBV2	.	TRBJ1-5	CASSPGTANQPQHF	TGTGCCAGCAGCCCGGGGACGGCTAATCAGCCCCAGCATTTT
.	TRBV27	TRBD2	TRBJ2-7	CASSSLSGSFYEQYF	TGTGCCAGCAGTTCACTTAGCGGGAGCTTCTACGAGCAGTACTTC
.	TRBV28	TRBD1	TRBJ1-4	CASEGTGTEKLFF	TGTGCCAGCGAAGGGACAGGGACTGAAAAACTGTTTTTT
.	TRBV11-3	.	TRBJ2-5	CASSLDGQQETQYF	TGTGCCAGCAGCTTAGACGGGCAGCAAGAGACCCAGTACTTC
.	TRBV7-9	TRBD2	TRBJ2-1	CASSVIGGSSYNEQFF	TGTGCCAGCAGCGTAATCGGCGGGAGCTCCTACAATGAGCAGTTCTTC
few	TRBV6-1	.	TRBJ2-1	CASNRDKTSYNEQFF	TGTGCCAGCAATCGGGACAAGACCTCCTACAATGAGCAGTTCTTC